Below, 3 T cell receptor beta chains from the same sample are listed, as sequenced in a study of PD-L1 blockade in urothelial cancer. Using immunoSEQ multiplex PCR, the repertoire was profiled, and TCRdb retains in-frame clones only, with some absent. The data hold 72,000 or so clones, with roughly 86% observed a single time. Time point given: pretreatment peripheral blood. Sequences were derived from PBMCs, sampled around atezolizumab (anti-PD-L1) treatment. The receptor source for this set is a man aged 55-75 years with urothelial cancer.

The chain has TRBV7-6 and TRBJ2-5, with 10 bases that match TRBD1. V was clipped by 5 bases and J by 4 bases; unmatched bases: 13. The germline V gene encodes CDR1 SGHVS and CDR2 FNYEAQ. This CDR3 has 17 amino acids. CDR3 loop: CASSKQGGTGVRETQYF. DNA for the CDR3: TGTGCCAGCAGCAAACAAGGAGGGACAGGGGTGCGAGAGACCCAGTACTTC. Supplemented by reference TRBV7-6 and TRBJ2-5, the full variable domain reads GAGVSQSPRYKVTKRGQDVALRCDPISGHVSLYWYRQALGQGPEFLTYFNYEAQQDKSGLPNDRFSAERPEGSISTLTIQRTEQRDSAMYRCASSKQGGTGVRETQYFGPGTRLLVL.

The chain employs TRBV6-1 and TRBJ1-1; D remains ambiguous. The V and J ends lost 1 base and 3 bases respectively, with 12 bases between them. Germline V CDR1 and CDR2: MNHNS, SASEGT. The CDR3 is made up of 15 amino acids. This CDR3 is CASSEDWQRDTEAFF. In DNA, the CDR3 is TGTGCCAGCAGTGAAGATTGGCAGAGGGACACTGAAGCTTTCTTT.

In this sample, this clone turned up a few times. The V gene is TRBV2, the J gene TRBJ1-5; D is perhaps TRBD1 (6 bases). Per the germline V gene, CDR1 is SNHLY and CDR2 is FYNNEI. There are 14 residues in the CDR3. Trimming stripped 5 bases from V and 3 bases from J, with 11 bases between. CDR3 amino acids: CASSPGQYNQPQHF. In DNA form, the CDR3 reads TGTGCCAGCAGTCCTGGACAGTACAATCAGCCCCAGCATTTT.